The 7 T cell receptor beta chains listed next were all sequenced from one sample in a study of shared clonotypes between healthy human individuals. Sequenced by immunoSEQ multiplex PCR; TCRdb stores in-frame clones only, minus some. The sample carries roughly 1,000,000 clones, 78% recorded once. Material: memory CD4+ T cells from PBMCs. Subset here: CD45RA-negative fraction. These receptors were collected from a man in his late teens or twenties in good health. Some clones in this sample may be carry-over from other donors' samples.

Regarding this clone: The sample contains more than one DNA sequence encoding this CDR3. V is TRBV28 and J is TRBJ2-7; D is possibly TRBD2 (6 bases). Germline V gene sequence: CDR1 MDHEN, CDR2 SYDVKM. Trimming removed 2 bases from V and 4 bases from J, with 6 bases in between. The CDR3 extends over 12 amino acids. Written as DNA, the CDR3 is TGTGCCAGCAGTTTAGGGGGGTACGAGCAGTACTTC. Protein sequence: CASSLGGYEQYF.

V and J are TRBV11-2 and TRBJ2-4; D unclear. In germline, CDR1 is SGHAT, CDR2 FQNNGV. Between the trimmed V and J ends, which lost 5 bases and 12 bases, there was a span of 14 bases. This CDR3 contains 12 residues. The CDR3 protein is CASSPSGVHQYF. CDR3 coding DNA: TGTGCCAGCAGCCCATCGGGCGTCCATCAGTACTTC.

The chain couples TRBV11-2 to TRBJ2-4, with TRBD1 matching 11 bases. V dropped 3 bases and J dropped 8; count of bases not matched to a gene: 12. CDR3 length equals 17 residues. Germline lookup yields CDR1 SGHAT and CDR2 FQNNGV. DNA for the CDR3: TGTGCCAGCAGCTTCCGTCGGACAGGGGGCTCGAGGGACATTCAGTACTTC. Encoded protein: CASSFRRTGGSRDIQYF.

This chain's CDR3 is CASSYGGGVAGHEQYF. The DNA for the CDR3 is TGTGCCAGCAGTTACGGGGGCGGGGTAGCGGGTCACGAGCAGTACTTC. The rearrangement joins TRBV6-5 to TRBJ2-7; perhaps TRBD2 as D (7 bases). Germline CDR1 and CDR2: MNHEY and SVGAGI. V lost 2 bases, J lost 5 bases, and 19 bases lay in between. The CDR3 runs 16 residues.

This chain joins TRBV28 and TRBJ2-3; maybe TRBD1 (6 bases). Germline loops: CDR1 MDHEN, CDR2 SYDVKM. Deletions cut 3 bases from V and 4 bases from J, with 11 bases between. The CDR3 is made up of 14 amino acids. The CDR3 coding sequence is TGTGCCAGCAGTTTCCTACAGGGTCCAGATACGCAGTATTTT. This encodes CASSFLQGPDTQYF. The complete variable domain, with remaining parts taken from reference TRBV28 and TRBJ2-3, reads DVKVTQSSRYLVKRTGEKVFLECVQDMDHENMFWYRQDPGLGLRLIYFSYDVKMKEKGDIPEGYSVSREKKERFSLILESASTNQTSMYLCASSFLQGPDTQYFGPGTRLTVL.

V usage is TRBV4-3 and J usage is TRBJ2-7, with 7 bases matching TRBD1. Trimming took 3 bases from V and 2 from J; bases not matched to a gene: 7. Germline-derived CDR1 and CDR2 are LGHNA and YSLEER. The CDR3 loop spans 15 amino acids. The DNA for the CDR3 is TGCGCCAGCAGCCATTTCCGGGACAGCCCCTACGAGCAGTACTTC. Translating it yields CASSHFRDSPYEQYF.

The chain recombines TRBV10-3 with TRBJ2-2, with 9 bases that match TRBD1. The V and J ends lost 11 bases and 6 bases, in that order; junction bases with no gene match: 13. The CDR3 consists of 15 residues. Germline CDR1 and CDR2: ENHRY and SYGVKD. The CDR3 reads CASRDPRQGAGELFF. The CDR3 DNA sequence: TGTGCCTCCCGCGACCCGAGACAGGGGGCCGGGGAGCTGTTTTTT.